This TCR beta chain was profiled in a study of radiation and T cells in renal cell carcinoma (dated by TCRdb to 2018 to 2021). Notes on the research overall: Samples were obtained from a clinical trial, in which 15 Gy stereotactic body radiation therapy was delivered to primary renal cell carcinomas and nephrectomy was performed 4 weeks later. A total of about 3.8 million unique CDR3 nucleotide sequences, encoding roughly 2.7 million unique CDR3 amino acid sequences, were found across all 50 or so samples. A total of 50 to 60 samples underwent TCR beta sequencing, made up of roughly 26 tumors and roughly 27 peripheral blood samples.

TCR beta libraries were generated from genomic DNA with the immunoSEQ kit, following the manufacturer's recommendations. To prepare the libraries, a first multiplex PCR with proprietary primers was run, followed by a second PCR that added unique barcodes, and a bead cleanup was done after each round. A kit-provided positive control reaction and a negative control reaction were included in every sample batch. The final libraries were assessed on an Agilent 4200 TapeStation D1000 ScreenTape, pooled by volume, and quantified by qPCR. An Illumina NextSeq500 fitted with a MidOutput 150-cycle cartridge performed the sequencing, running 156 Read1 cycles and 15 Index1 cycles with the kit's custom primers. The pooled library was loaded at about 1 pM with about 20% PhiX control spiked in. As for the authors' bioinformatics: The vendor-processed data were analyzed in R, and a clonotype was defined as all T cells that share the same CDR3 nucleotide sequence. In the clone abundance analyses, frequencies in each sample were normalized to that sample's 10,000 most abundant clones. Public T cell clones, which averaged fewer than five per sample, were excluded before analysis. An abundance difference of at least 32-fold between compartments was the criterion for calling clonotypes tumor-enriched or baseline blood-enriched. A beta-binomial differential abundance model was applied to find clonotypes that expanded or contracted between blood time points. Tumor-blood repertoire similarity was measured with the Baroni-Urbani and Buser coefficient, and group comparisons used two-tailed Wilcoxon tests in R. TCRdb obtained this table from immuneACCESS and retained in-frame rearrangements with V and J assigned. These tables miss some clones; where compared with another copy, unresolved V genes account for less than half of the shortfall, and the remainder is unexplained. V, J and clone size derive from that table, while D and trimming were established from the DNA sequence. The sample table lists about 130,000 clones, 81% of them with a count of one. Of the sample, 4.5% to 7% falls within the top ten clones.

Summary of the overall study and its limitations: Because no pretreatment tumor biopsies were available, whether clonotypes were present in the tumor at baseline could not be determined. An increase in top tumor clonotypes in blood was observed from baseline to 2 weeks post-radiation, followed by contraction by 4 weeks, which was taken to suggest transient expansion of tumor-resident clones. With a single-armed trial design, the study had no way to address how radiation dose or scheduling affects the TCR repertoire. Dynamics of the blood repertoire were not tracked past 4 weeks after treatment.

Reading the label with the study, this specimen's time point is: blood 2 weeks post-SBRT. The intended sense of this specimen's treatment or condition label: 15 Gy SBRT to primary tumor, nephrectomy 4 weeks later. To follow tumor-enriched clonotypes, peripheral blood was collected serially from radiation-treated patients at baseline and again at 2 weeks and 4 weeks after SBRT. Every patient's renal cell carcinoma showed clear cell pathology. Genomic DNA for TCR sequencing was prepared using the QIAamp DNA Blood Mini Kit (Qiagen). The analyses included just those samples that passed every quality control check. In regard to this clone: The antigen it recognizes is unknown. No base qualities exist here, and no much larger clone lies one base off it.

The germline V gene yields SGHAT for CDR1 and FQNNGV for CDR2. The CDR3 holds 12 amino acids from the cysteine to the phenylalanine. Just the 36-base CDR3 DNA is kept, in frame starting at base 1. Relative to germline, V is 1 base shorter and J is 8 bases shorter, with 7 bases between their ends. The clonotype comes from a man aged 45-65 years with renal cell carcinoma. The source was blood, collected from a patient whose treatment included radiotherapy and nephrectomy. The sequence is built from TRBV11-2 and TRBJ2-3; the D gene identity is not certain. The nucleotides are TGTGCCAGCAGCTTAGGGTTCGGTACGCAGTATTTT. This encodes CASSLGFGTQYF.